This TCR beta chain was observed in a study of cytomegalovirus exposure and HLA in healthy donors. Use of 60 Vbeta and 13 Jbeta primers characterized the PCR. TCRdb's table, derived via immunoSEQ multiplex PCR, lists solely in-frame clones and lacks some. The sample has about 77,000 clones; the top ten hold approximately 13%. The CDR3 extends over 14 amino acids. Germline assignment: CDR1 SGHRS and CDR2 YFSETQ. Trimming removed 0 bases from V and 0 bases from J, with 6 bases in between. The chain employs TRBV5-1 and TRBJ1-1; D remains unclear. This sequence originates from a man in his fifties in good health and CMV-seropositive. Sequences were obtained from PBMCs. CDR3: CASSLAEVNTEAFF. The CDR3 DNA reads TGCGCCAGCAGCTTGGCAGAAGTGAACACTGAAGCTTTCTTT.